These T cell receptor beta chains were read from a single sample in a study of OX40 agonist ivuxolimab in advanced cancers. TCRdb's table, derived via immunoSEQ multiplex PCR, lists solely in-frame clones and lacks some. The sample consists of around 84,000 clones, around 80% of them appearing once. Sample: CD4+ or CD8+ T cells sorted from blood, taken in a trial of the OX40 agonist ivuxolimab. The receptors originated from an adult with an advanced solid tumor such as melanoma, head and neck, liver or kidney cancer. Each CDR3 is given with its conserved first and last residue. The D gene is left open where the match is weak. A clone size is listed for some rows: how often the clone was seen (once, few, many), or a class if it is expanded.

cdr3_aa	cdr3_nt	v_call	j_call	d_call	clone_size
CASSQDRTTNTIYF	TGCGCCAGCAGCCAAGATAGAACCACAAACACCATATATTTT	TRBV4-3	TRBJ1-3	.	.
CASTARSQPQHF	TGTGCCAGTACAGCCCGGAGTCAGCCCCAGCATTTT	TRBV19	TRBJ1-5	.	.
CASRLGGGSNYGYTF	TGTGCCAGCAGACTAGGAGGGGGCTCTAACTATGGCTACACCTTC	TRBV11-2	TRBJ1-2	TRBD1	.
CASSPSIEETQYF	TGTGCCAGCTCACCGAGCATAGAAGAGACCCAGTACTTC	TRBV18	TRBJ2-5	.	.
CASSVGQGLPEAFF	TGTGCCAGTAGCGTTGGACAAGGGCTCCCTGAAGCTTTCTTT	TRBV19	TRBJ1-1	.	.
CATSRPLAGVSEQFF	TGTGCCACCAGCAGACCACTAGCGGGAGTAAGTGAGCAGTTCTTC	TRBV15	TRBJ2-1	TRBD2	.
CASRADGTGELFF	TGTGCCAGCAGAGCGGACGGCACCGGGGAGCTGTTTTTT	TRBV6-5	TRBJ2-2	.	.
CATSSAGIAKNIQYF	TGTGCCACCAGCTCCGCAGGGATAGCCAAAAACATTCAGTACTTC	TRBV15	TRBJ2-4	.	.
CASSPKPGEGGTYNEQFF	TGTGCCAGCAGCCCCAAGCCCGGGGAAGGGGGAACCTACAATGAGCAGTTCTTC	TRBV7-8	TRBJ2-1	.	.
CASRSELTDTQYF	TGCGCCAGCCGCTCAGAACTCACAGATACGCAGTATTTT	TRBV4-3	TRBJ2-3	.	.
CASRKPGRQNIQYF	TGTGCCAGCAGAAAACCGGGACGCCAAAACATTCAGTACTTC	TRBV2	TRBJ2-4	.	once
CASSVDQGASYEQYF	TGTGCCAGCAGCGTAGATCAAGGAGCCTCCTACGAGCAGTACTTC	TRBV9	TRBJ2-7	.	.
CASSLALAVWGELFF	TGTGCCAGCAGCTTAGCACTAGCAGTTTGGGGGGAGCTGTTTTTT	TRBV7-2	TRBJ2-2	.	.
CASSSSLAGGLYEQYF	TGTGCCAGCAGTTCCTCACTAGCGGGGGGTCTCTACGAGCAGTACTTC	TRBV27	TRBJ2-7	TRBD2	.
CASSGQPQETQYF	TGTGCCAGCTCGGGACAGCCCCAAGAGACCCAGTACTTC	TRBV7-6	TRBJ2-5	TRBD1	.
CASSPGTSGTGELFF	TGTGCCAGCAGCCCCGGGACTAGCGGTACCGGGGAGCTGTTTTTT	TRBV6-6	TRBJ2-2	TRBD2	.
CASSRTGDSSNSYEQYF	TGCGCCAGCAGCAGGACAGGGGACAGCTCAAATTCCTACGAGCAGTACTTC	TRBV5-1	TRBJ2-7	TRBD1	.
CASSRDPNNQPQHF	TGTGCCAGCAGCCGGGACCCGAACAATCAGCCCCAGCATTTT	TRBV9	TRBJ1-5	.	.
CASSFRTSGDYNEQFF	TGTGCCAGCAGCTTTAGGACTAGCGGGGACTACAATGAGCAGTTCTTC	TRBV5-6	TRBJ2-1	TRBD2	.
CSARHYEFEFF	TGCAGTGCTAGACACTATGAGTTCGAGTTCTTC	TRBV20-1	TRBJ2-1	.	.
CASSASGTDNTGELFF	TGTGCCAGCAGCGCCTCGGGGACAGATAACACCGGGGAGCTGTTTTTT	TRBV7-2	TRBJ2-2	TRBD1	once
CATGSPGEKLFF	TGTGCCACCGGGAGTCCTGGCGAAAAACTGTTTTTT	TRBV10-3	TRBJ1-4	.	.
CASSFQYEQYF	TGTGCCAGCAGTTTCCAATACGAGCAGTACTTC	TRBV28	TRBJ2-7	.	.
CASRTGNHQPQHF	TGTGCCAGCCGGACAGGGAACCATCAGCCCCAGCATTTT	TRBV27	TRBJ1-5	TRBD1	.